There are many counts of the clone carrying this T cell receptor beta chain. These data come from a study of T-cell reconstitution after alpha-beta-depleted transplantation in children. Germline CDR1 and CDR2: MNHEY and SMNVEV (reference sequence). V lost 0 bases and J 3 bases, leaving 11 bases between the germline ends. This CDR3 is 15 amino acids long. For TCRbeta, the library was prepared with unique molecular identifiers. Via MiXCR, TCRdb re-called the PCR reads, giving one row per CDR3 protein. The sample includes about 230,000 distinct CDR3 sequences, 12% of them seen just once. The material was PBMCs from the stem cell graft donor, obtained from the stem cell graft. The chain uses TRBV27 and TRBJ1-1; D unresolved. This TCR derives from a human donor who donated a stem cell graft to a child with acute lymphoblastic leukemia. The CDR3 DNA is TGTGCCAGCAGTTTATCAGGAATCGGGGACACTGAAGCTTTCTTT. The encoded protein is CASSLSGIGDTEAFF.